The rows below give T cell receptor beta chains drawn from one sample of a study of tumor-infiltrating lymphocytes in primary liver carcinoma. Via MiXCR, TCRdb re-called the multiplex PCR reads, giving one row per CDR3 protein. The sample lists 100,000 to 150,000 distinct CDR3 sequences; 64% were seen once. Sequenced sample: liver tumor tissue from sampling region 3. Every receptor here comes from a woman aged 60-75 years with primary liver carcinoma and hepatitis B virus infection. Both conserved end residues are part of each CDR3. The order of the fields is V gene, J gene, CDR3 protein.

TRBV5-4,TRBJ2-6,CASSSDSSGANVLTF
TRBV28,TRBJ2-2,CASSFGGALAGGPGELFF
TRBV7-9,TRBJ2-2,CASSRSGRGNTGELFF
TRBV11-1,TRBJ2-1,CTSSWTLSDDEYFF
TRBV28,TRBJ1-1,CASSPRTGAGTEAFF
TRBV6-6,TRBJ1-1,CASSTGTALGHSEAFF
TRBV30,TRBJ1-4,CAWLAGLKLFF
TRBV11-3,TRBJ2-1,CAGSLGQGGRADYNEQFF
TRBV7-8,TRBJ2-5,CASSLWAREMVETQYF
TRBV6-1,TRBJ1-1,CASSGPGARIWDTEAFF
TRBV7-8,TRBJ1-1,CVSSLARSNTEAFF
TRBV28,TRBJ1-5,CASRNNLQPQHF
TRBV6-1,TRBJ2-1,CASKGTSRAYEQFF
TRBV28,TRBJ2-7,CACKGQGAGIDEQYF
TRBV20-1,TRBJ2-3,CSGDRGSASTDTQYF
TRBV4-2,TRBJ2-7,CANSQSGAYGQYF
TRBV19,TRBJ1-1,CASSKGFEAFF
TRBV5-8,TRBJ2-5,CASSPGRTIQETQYF
TRBV30,TRBJ2-1,CAYALAGARDEKFF
TRBV6-6,TRBJ1-6,CASIKTGPPSGSPLHF
TRBV30,TRBJ2-5,CAWSMEQLGTQYF
TRBV5-1,TRBJ2-3,CASSFGGRGTDTQYF
TRBV28,TRBJ2-3,CASSPDQLQDTQYF
TRBV2,TRBJ2-1,CASSSLAGTYNEQFF
TRBV11-2,TRBJ2-1,CASSRRQGGAGLAGGSGCNEQFF
TRBV12-3/TRBV12-4,TRBJ2-5,CASSSTSARAGETQYF
TRBV4-1,TRBJ1-2,CASSQRQGALANYGYTF
TRBV11-3,TRBJ2-3,CASSRTSKTTDAQYF
TRBV11-2,TRBJ2-7,CASTPTYTGASPYEKYF
TRBV28,TRBJ2-2,CASSFPSGRVRTGELFF
TRBV11-2,TRBJ2-5,CASSSRGGAPRETQYF
TRBV20-1,TRBJ1-5,CSATPAEGLDNQPQRF
TRBV11-2,TRBJ2-3,CASNLDERISTDTQYF
TRBV29-1,TRBJ2-1,CSTKARGFGEQFF
TRBV7-8,TRBJ2-5,CDSSFGSGGQETQYF
TRBV29-1,TRBJ1-1,CSVANGANTEAFF